A selection of T cell receptor beta chains follows, all from one sample in a study of blood T cells in healthy people across ages. TCRdb passed the 5' RACE reads through MiXCR, listing each CDR3 protein once. Among about 730,000 distinct CDR3 sequences listed, approximately 39% were seen once. Sequenced sample: blood. The receptors derive from a woman aged 60 to 75 in good health. The CDR3 runs from the conserved cysteine through the conserved F or W. Fields, in order: clone size, D gene, J gene, V gene, CDR3 protein, CDR3 DNA. The D gene is left open where the match is weak. Part of the rows lack a size; the others show once, few, many or a class for expanded clones.

clone_size: few; d_call: NA; j_call: TRBJ1-1; v_call: TRBV20-1; cdr3_aa: CSASKTGGSEAFF; cdr3_nt: TGCAGTGCTAGTAAGACCGGGGGTTCGGAAGCTTTCTTT
clone_size: NA; d_call: TRBD1; j_call: TRBJ1-1; v_call: TRBV12-3/TRBV12-4; cdr3_aa: CASRRRQGTDTEAFF; cdr3_nt: TGTGCCAGCAGAAGAAGACAGGGTACGGACACTGAAGCTTTCTTT
clone_size: NA; d_call: TRBD1; j_call: TRBJ2-1; v_call: TRBV6-6; cdr3_aa: CASRMGTGGNEQFF; cdr3_nt: TGTGCCAGCAGAATGGGGACAGGGGGAAATGAGCAGTTCTTC
clone_size: NA; d_call: TRBD2; j_call: TRBJ2-5; v_call: TRBV20-1; cdr3_aa: CSAYRSGGLLREQYF; cdr3_nt: TGCAGTGCTTACCGTAGCGGGGGATTATTGCGGGAGCAGTACTTC
clone_size: few; d_call: NA; j_call: TRBJ2-3; v_call: TRBV28; cdr3_aa: CASRESKDTQYF; cdr3_nt: TGTGCCAGCAGGGAGAGTAAAGATACGCAGTATTTT
clone_size: NA; d_call: TRBD2; j_call: TRBJ2-1; v_call: TRBV7-3; cdr3_aa: CASSLPGTSGANEQFF; cdr3_nt: TGTGCCAGCAGCCTCCCGGGGACTAGCGGGGCCAATGAGCAGTTCTTC
clone_size: NA; d_call: TRBD1; j_call: TRBJ2-5; v_call: TRBV12-3/TRBV12-4; cdr3_aa: CASSVSRGQESQYF; cdr3_nt: TGTGCCAGCAGTGTATCGAGGGGGCAAGAGTCCCAGTACTTC
clone_size: few; d_call: TRBD2; j_call: TRBJ2-1; v_call: TRBV29-1; cdr3_aa: CSVLGLAGGNEQFF; cdr3_nt: TGCAGCGTTCTGGGACTAGCGGGGGGCAATGAGCAGTTCTTC
clone_size: many; d_call: TRBD1; j_call: TRBJ2-1; v_call: TRBV4-3; cdr3_aa: CASSRDREYEQFF; cdr3_nt: TGCGCCAGCAGCCGGGACAGGGAATATGAGCAGTTCTTC
clone_size: few; d_call: NA; j_call: TRBJ2-7; v_call: TRBV3-1; cdr3_aa: CASSQAGAPGCEQYF; cdr3_nt: TGTGCCAGCAGCCAAGCGGGAGCGCCGGGGTGCGAGCAGTACTTC
clone_size: NA; d_call: TRBD2; j_call: TRBJ2-1; v_call: TRBV29-1; cdr3_aa: CSTNLGTSGSYEQFF; cdr3_nt: TGCAGCACAAACCTGGGGACTAGCGGGAGTTATGAGCAGTTCTTC
clone_size: NA; d_call: TRBD1; j_call: TRBJ2-4; v_call: TRBV7-2; cdr3_aa: CASSPTGTGSNIQYF; cdr3_nt: TGTGCCAGCAGCCCGACCGGGACAGGGTCAAACATTCAGTACTTC
clone_size: few; d_call: NA; j_call: TRBJ2-1; v_call: TRBV28; cdr3_aa: CASSLSLGVSAVGNEQFF; cdr3_nt: TGTGCCAGCAGTTTATCTTTGGGGGTTAGCGCCGTCGGAAATGAGCAGTTCTTC
clone_size: NA; d_call: TRBD1; j_call: TRBJ2-3; v_call: TRBV11-2; cdr3_aa: CASSPGGTGAHPTDTQYF; cdr3_nt: TGTGCCAGCAGCCCCGGGGGGACAGGGGCCCACCCAACAGATACGCAGTATTTT
clone_size: few; d_call: NA; j_call: TRBJ2-5; v_call: TRBV10-3; cdr3_aa: CAISERKEETQYF; cdr3_nt: TGTGCCATCAGTGAGCGTAAGGAGGAGACCCAGTACTTC
clone_size: NA; d_call: NA; j_call: TRBJ2-5; v_call: TRBV28; cdr3_aa: CASSSPGEVEETQYF; cdr3_nt: TGTGCCAGCAGTTCCCCGGGGGAGGTGGAAGAGACCCAGTACTTC
clone_size: NA; d_call: TRBD2; j_call: TRBJ2-5; v_call: TRBV7-2; cdr3_aa: CASSLWASGEETQYF; cdr3_nt: TGTGCCAGCAGCTTATGGGCTAGCGGCGAAGAGACCCAGTACTTC
clone_size: NA; d_call: NA; j_call: TRBJ2-1; v_call: TRBV2; cdr3_aa: CASSEKETQFF; cdr3_nt: TGTGCCAGCAGTGAAAAAGAGACCCAGTTCTTC
clone_size: few; d_call: TRBD1; j_call: TRBJ2-7; v_call: TRBV7-3; cdr3_aa: CASSSGQLPYEQYF; cdr3_nt: TGTGCCAGCAGCTCGGGACAGTTACCCTACGAGCAGTACTTC
clone_size: NA; d_call: TRBD1; j_call: TRBJ2-3; v_call: TRBV20-1; cdr3_aa: CSARGTGALYTDTQYF; cdr3_nt: TGCAGTGCCCGGGGAACAGGGGCCCTTTACACAGATACGCAGTATTTT
clone_size: many; d_call: TRBD1; j_call: TRBJ1-2; v_call: TRBV4-1; cdr3_aa: CASSRDRDGYGYTF; cdr3_nt: TGCGCCAGCAGCCGAGACAGGGATGGCTATGGCTACACCTTC
clone_size: NA; d_call: NA; j_call: TRBJ1-4; v_call: TRBV7-2; cdr3_aa: CASSPHGTDEKLFF; cdr3_nt: TGTGCCAGCAGCCCTCACGGGACGGACGAAAAACTGTTTTTT
clone_size: few; d_call: NA; j_call: TRBJ2-4; v_call: TRBV6-1; cdr3_aa: CASSVGRGTLRNIQYF; cdr3_nt: TGTGCCAGCAGTGTGGGTCGGGGGACTCTTAGAAACATTCAGTACTTC
clone_size: NA; d_call: NA; j_call: TRBJ2-7; v_call: TRBV7-2; cdr3_aa: CASSLGGTIEQYF; cdr3_nt: TGTGCCAGCAGCTTAGGTGGAACGATCGAGCAGTACTTC
clone_size: NA; d_call: NA; j_call: TRBJ1-5; v_call: TRBV20-1; cdr3_aa: CSARDRQGGDLGQPQHF; cdr3_nt: TGCAGTGCTAGAGATCGGCAGGGAGGAGACTTGGGTCAGCCCCAGCATTTT
clone_size: few; d_call: TRBD1; j_call: TRBJ2-7; v_call: TRBV6-2/TRBV6-3; cdr3_aa: CASIPGGSYEQYF; cdr3_nt: TGTGCCAGCATTCCAGGGGGCTCCTACGAGCAGTACTTC
clone_size: NA; d_call: NA; j_call: TRBJ1-2; v_call: TRBV12-3/TRBV12-4; cdr3_aa: CASRETGGVYGYTF; cdr3_nt: TGTGCCAGCAGAGAGACAGGCGGCGTCTATGGCTACACCTTC
clone_size: NA; d_call: TRBD2; j_call: TRBJ2-3; v_call: TRBV7-9; cdr3_aa: CASSLASGGRTDTQYF; cdr3_nt: TGTGCCAGCAGCTTAGCTAGCGGGGGACGAACAGATACGCAGTATTTT
clone_size: NA; d_call: NA; j_call: TRBJ1-1; v_call: TRBV3-1; cdr3_aa: CASSPRWSARNTEAFF; cdr3_nt: TGTGCCAGCAGCCCCCGCTGGAGCGCCCGGAACACTGAAGCTTTCTTT
clone_size: few; d_call: NA; j_call: TRBJ1-1; v_call: TRBV6-6; cdr3_aa: CASSSISPEGEAFF; cdr3_nt: TGTGCCAGCAGCTCTATCAGTCCGGAAGGTGAAGCTTTCTTT
clone_size: NA; d_call: TRBD2; j_call: TRBJ2-5; v_call: TRBV20-1; cdr3_aa: CSARVLAEETQYF; cdr3_nt: TGCAGTGCTAGAGTACTAGCGGAAGAGACCCAGTACTTC
clone_size: NA; d_call: TRBD1; j_call: TRBJ2-2; v_call: TRBV5-1; cdr3_aa: CASSTTGVLSTGELFF; cdr3_nt: TGCGCCAGCAGCACGACAGGGGTCCTTTCCACCGGGGAGCTGTTTTTT
clone_size: NA; d_call: TRBD2; j_call: TRBJ2-5; v_call: TRBV5-1; cdr3_aa: CASSFSGLAIQETQYF; cdr3_nt: TGCGCCAGCAGCTTTTCTGGACTAGCGATCCAAGAGACCCAGTACTTC
clone_size: NA; d_call: NA; j_call: TRBJ1-2; v_call: TRBV20-1; cdr3_aa: CSAQDRPQYGYTF; cdr3_nt: TGCAGTGCCCAGGACAGACCTCAGTATGGCTACACCTTC
clone_size: NA; d_call: NA; j_call: TRBJ2-2; v_call: TRBV7-3; cdr3_aa: CASRKKGGFNTGELFF; cdr3_nt: TGTGCCAGCAGAAAAAAGGGGGGATTTAACACCGGGGAGCTGTTTTTT
clone_size: NA; d_call: NA; j_call: TRBJ2-5; v_call: TRBV7-8; cdr3_aa: CASSLGISGEQYF; cdr3_nt: TGTGCCAGCAGCTTAGGGATATCCGGAGAGCAGTACTTC
clone_size: NA; d_call: TRBD2; j_call: TRBJ2-5; v_call: TRBV29-1; cdr3_aa: CSVVGLAGGEAYNEQYF; cdr3_nt: TGCAGCGTTGTCGGACTAGCGGGAGGAGAGGCCTACAATGAGCAGTACTTC
clone_size: NA; d_call: NA; j_call: TRBJ1-5; v_call: TRBV18; cdr3_aa: CASSPPGRDQPQHF; cdr3_nt: TGTGCCAGCTCACCACCGGGACGGGATCAGCCCCAGCATTTT
clone_size: NA; d_call: NA; j_call: TRBJ2-5; v_call: TRBV7-9; cdr3_aa: CASSPRRGTEETQYF; cdr3_nt: TGTGCCAGCAGCCCCCGACGGGGTACCGAGGAGACCCAGTACTTC